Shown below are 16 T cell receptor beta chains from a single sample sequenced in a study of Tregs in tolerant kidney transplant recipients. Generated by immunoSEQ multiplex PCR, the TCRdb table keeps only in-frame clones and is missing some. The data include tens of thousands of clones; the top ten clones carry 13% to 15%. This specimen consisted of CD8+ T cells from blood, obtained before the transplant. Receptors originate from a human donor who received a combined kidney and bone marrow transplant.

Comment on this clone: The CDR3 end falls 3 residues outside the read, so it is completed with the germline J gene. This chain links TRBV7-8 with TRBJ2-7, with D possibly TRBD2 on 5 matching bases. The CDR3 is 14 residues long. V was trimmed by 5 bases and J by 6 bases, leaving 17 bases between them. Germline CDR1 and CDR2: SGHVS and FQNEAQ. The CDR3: CASSVLPPRAEQYF. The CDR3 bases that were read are TGTGCCAGCAGCGTACTCCCGCCGAGGGCCGAG.

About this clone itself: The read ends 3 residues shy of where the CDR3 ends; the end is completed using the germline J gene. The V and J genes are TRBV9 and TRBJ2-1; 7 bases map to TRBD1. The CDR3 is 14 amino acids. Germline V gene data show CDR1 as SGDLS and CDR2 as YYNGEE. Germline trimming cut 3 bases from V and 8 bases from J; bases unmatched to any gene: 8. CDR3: CASSGQGFFDEQFF. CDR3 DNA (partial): TGTGCCAGCAGCGGACAGGGTTTTTTCGATGAG.

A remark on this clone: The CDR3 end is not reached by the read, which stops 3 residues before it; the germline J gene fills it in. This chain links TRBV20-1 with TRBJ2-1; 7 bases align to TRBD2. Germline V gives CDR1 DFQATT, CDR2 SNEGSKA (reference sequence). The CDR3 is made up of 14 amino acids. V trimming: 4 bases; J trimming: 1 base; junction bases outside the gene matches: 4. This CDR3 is CSANGGGSYNEQFF. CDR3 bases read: TGCAGTGCTAATGGGGGGGGATCCTACAATGAG.

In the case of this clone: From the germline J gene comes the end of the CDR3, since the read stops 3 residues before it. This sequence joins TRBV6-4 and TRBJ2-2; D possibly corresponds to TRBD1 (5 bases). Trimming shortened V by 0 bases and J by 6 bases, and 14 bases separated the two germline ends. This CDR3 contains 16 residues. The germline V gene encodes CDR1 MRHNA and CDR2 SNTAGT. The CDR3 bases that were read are TGTGCCAGCAGTGACTCGGAACAGGCGAAGGCCGGGGAG. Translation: CASSDSEQAKAGE. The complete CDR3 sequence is CASSDSEQAKAGELFF.

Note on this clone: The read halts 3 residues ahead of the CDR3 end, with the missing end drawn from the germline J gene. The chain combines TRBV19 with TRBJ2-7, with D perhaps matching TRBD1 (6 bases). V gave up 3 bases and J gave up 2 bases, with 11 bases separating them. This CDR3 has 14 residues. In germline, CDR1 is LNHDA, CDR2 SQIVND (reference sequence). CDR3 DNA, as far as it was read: TGTGCCAGTAGTATCCTGACAGGCCCCTACGAG. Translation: CASSILTGPYE. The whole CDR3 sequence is CASSILTGPYEQYF.

The chain's CDR3 is CASSLGSTGELFF. CDR3 DNA, as far as it was read: TGTGCCAGCAGCTTGGGCAGCACCGGGGAG. The genes are TRBV5-6 and TRBJ2-2; no reliable D call. The read finishes 3 residues shy of the CDR3 end, and the germline J gene is used to complete it. The CDR3 length is 13 residues. Trimming left V 0 bases short and J 4 bases short, with 4 bases between. CDR1 and CDR2 from the germline V gene are SGHDT and YYEEEE.

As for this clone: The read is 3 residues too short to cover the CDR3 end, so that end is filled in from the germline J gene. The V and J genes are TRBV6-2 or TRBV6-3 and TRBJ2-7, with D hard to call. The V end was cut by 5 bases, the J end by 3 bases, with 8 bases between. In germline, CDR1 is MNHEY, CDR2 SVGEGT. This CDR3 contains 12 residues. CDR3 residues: CASSTTGYEQYF. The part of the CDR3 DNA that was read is TGTGCCAGCAGTACCACTGGCTACGAG.

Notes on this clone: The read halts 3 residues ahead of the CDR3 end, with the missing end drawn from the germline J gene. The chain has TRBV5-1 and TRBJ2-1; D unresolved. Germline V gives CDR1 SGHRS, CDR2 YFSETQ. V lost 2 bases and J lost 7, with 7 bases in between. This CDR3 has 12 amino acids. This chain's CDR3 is CASSLNYNEQFF. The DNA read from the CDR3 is TGCGCCAGCAGCTTAAACTATAATGAG.

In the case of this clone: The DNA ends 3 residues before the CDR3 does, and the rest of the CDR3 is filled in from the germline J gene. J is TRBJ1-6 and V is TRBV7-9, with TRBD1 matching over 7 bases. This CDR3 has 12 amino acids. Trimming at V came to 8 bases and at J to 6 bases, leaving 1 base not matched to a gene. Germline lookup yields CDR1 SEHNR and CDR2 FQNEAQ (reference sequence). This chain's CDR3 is CASRQGNSPLHF. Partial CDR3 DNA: TGTGCCAGCCGACAGGGTAATTCACCC. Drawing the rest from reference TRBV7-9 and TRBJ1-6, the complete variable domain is DTGVSQNPRHKITKRGQNVTFRCDPISEHNRLYWYRQTLGQGPEFLTYFQNEAQLEKSRLLSDRFSAERPKGSFSTLEIQRTEQGDSAMYLCASRQGNSPLHFGNGTRLTVT.

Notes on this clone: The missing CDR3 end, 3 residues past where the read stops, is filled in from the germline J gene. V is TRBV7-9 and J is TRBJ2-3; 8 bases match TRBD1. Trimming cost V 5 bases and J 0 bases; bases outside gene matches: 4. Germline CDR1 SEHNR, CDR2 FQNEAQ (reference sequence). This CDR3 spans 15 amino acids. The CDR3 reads CASSPRDRSTDTQYF. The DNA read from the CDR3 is TGTGCCAGCAGCCCCCGGGACAGGAGCACAGATACG.

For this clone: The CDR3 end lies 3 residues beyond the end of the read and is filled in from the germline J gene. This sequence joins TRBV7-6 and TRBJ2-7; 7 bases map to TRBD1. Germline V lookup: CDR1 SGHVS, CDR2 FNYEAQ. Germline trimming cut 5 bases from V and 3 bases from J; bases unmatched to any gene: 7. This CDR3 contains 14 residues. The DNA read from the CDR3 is TGTGCCAGCAGCACTAGGGACAGCAACTACGAG. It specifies CASSTRDSNYE. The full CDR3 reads CASSTRDSNYEQYF.

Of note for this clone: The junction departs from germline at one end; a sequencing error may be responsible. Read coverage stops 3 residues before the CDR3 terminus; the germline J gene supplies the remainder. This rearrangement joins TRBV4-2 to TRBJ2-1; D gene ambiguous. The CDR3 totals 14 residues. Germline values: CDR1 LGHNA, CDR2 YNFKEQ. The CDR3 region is CASSQVSTPNEQFF. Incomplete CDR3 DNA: TGCGCCAGCAGCCAAGTGTCTACCCCTAATGAG.

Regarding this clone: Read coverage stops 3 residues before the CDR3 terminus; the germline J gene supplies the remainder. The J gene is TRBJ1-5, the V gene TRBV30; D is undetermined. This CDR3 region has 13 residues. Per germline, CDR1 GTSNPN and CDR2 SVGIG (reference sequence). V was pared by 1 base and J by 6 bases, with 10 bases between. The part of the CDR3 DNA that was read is TGTGCCTGGAGTGCCGTCCAGGCTCAGCCC. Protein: CAWSAVQAQP. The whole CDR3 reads CAWSAVQAQPQHF. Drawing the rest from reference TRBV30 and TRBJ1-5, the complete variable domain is SQTIHQWPATLVQPVGSPLSLECTVEGTSNPNLYWYRQAAGRGLQLLFYSVGIGQISSEVPQNLSASRPQDRQFILSSKKLLLSDSGFYLCAWSAVQAQPQHFGDGTRLSIL.

Incomplete CDR3 DNA: TGCGCCAGCAGCTTGGACAGGACCTACAATGAG. This sequence encodes CASSLDRTYNE. The entire CDR3 sequence reads CASSLDRTYNEQFF. This sequence joins TRBV5-1 and TRBJ2-1; maybe TRBD1 (5 bases). Read sequence stops 3 residues before the CDR3 end, and the germline J gene provides the missing end. V lost 0 bases and J 2 bases, leaving 6 bases between the germline ends. Germline loops: CDR1 SGHRS, CDR2 YFSETQ. This CDR3 comprises 14 residues.

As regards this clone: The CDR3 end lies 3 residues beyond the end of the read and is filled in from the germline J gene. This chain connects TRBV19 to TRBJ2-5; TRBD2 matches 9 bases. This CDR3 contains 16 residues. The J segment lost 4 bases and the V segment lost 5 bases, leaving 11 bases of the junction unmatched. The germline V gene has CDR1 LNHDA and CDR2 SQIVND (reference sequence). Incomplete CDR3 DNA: TGTGCCAGTAGTTCAGCATTAGCGGGAGTAAGAGAGACC. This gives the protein CASSSALAGVRET. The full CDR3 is CASSSALAGVRETQYF. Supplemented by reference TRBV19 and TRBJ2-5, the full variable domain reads DGGITQSPKYLFRKEGQNVTLSCEQNLNHDAMYWYRQDPGQGLRLIYYSQIVNDFQKGDIAEGYSVSREKKESFPLTVTSAQKNPTAFYLCASSSALAGVRETQYFGPGTRLLVL.

The part of the CDR3 DNA that was read is TGCAGTGCTGCGCGACTCGGACAGGGGGCATACAATGAG. Amino acids: CSAARLGQGAYNE. The whole CDR3 region reads CSAARLGQGAYNEQFF. The chain links TRBV20-1 to TRBJ2-1; 11 positions agree with TRBD1. The read finishes 3 residues shy of the CDR3 end, and the germline J gene is used to complete it. V lost 5 bases to trimming and J lost 4 bases; unmatched junction nucleotides: 10. Per the germline V gene, CDR1 is DFQATT and CDR2 is SNEGSKA (reference sequence). The CDR3 spans 16 residues.